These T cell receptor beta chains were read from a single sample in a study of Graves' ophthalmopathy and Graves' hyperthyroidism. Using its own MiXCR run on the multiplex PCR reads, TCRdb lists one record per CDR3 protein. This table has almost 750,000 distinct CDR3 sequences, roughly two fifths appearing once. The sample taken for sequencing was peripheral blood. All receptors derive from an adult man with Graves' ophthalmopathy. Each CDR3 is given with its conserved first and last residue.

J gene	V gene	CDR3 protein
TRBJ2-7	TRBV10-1	CASSELGWEQYF
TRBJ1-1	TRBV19	CASRDTTEAFF
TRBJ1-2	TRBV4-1	CASSQEERRQYGYTF
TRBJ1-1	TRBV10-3	CAITGTVNTEAFF
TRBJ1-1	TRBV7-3	CASSLEARVGTEAFF
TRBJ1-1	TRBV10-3	CASIMLLFNSEAFF
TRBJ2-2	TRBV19	CASTLTYRGQRTSGSAGELFF
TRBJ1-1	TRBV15	CATSREARATPEAFF
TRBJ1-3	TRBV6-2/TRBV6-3	CASSPRLSGYGNTIYF
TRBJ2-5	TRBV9	CASSVNTGVGETQYF
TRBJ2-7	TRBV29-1	CSVDLGTYEQYF
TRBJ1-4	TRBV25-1	CASSFGDRLDEKLFF
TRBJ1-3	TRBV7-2	CASSYPTGIVGNTIYF
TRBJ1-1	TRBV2	CASSYGTGFSEAFF
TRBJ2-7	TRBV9	CASSVSGQGSYEQYF
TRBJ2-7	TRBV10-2	CASSELAYEQYF
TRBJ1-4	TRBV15	CATSREGQGANEKLFF
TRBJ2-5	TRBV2	CASSESGDQETQYF
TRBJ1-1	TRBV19	CASSIRDRGRPFF
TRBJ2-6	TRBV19	CASSSPGANVLTF
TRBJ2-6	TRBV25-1	CASSTGQGEYSGANVLTF
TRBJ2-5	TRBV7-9	CASSLYARGQETQYF
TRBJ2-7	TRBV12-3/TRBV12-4	CASSFHMGEQYF
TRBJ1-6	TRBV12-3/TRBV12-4	CASSTGTGLSPLHF
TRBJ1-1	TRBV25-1	CASSPRDGTPNAEAFF
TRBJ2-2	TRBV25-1	CASSLVPSGGQYAGELFF
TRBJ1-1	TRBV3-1	CASSQKTTEAFF
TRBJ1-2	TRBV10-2	CASSEGQGSYGYTF
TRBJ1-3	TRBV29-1	CSVESGESGNTIYF
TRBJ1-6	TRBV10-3	CAIALDRNSPLHF
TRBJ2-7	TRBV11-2	CASSRFREGQYF
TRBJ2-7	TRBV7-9	CASHYETGFHEQYF
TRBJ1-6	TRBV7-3	CASSLSGSNSPLHF
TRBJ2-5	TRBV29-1	CSVDSGTGGGRGTQYF
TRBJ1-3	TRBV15	CATSRDVVNTIYF
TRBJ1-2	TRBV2	CASSEWDSGYTF
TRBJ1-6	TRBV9	CASSQGAVGGNSPLHF